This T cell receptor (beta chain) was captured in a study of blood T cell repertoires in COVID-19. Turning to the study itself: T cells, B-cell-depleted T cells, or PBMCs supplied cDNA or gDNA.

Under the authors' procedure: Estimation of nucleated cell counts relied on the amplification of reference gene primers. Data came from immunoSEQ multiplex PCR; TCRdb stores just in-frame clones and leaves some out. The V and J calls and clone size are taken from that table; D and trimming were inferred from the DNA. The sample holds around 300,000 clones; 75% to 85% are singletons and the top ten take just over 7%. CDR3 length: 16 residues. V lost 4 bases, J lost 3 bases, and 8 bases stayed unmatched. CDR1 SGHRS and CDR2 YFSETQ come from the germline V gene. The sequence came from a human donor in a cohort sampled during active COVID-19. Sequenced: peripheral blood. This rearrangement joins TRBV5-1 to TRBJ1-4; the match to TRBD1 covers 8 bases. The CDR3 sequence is CASSIGQGSANEKLFF. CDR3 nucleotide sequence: TGCGCCAGCAGCATTGGACAGGGTTCGGCTAATGAAAAACTGTTTTTT.